The 11 T cell receptor beta chains listed next were all sequenced from one sample in a study of PD-1 blockade in classical Hodgkin lymphoma. Sequencing was performed with immunoSEQ multiplex PCR; in TCRdb, only in-frame clones are kept and a portion is missing. The repertoire holds fewer than 40,000 clones, with roughly 94% as singletons. The time point: newly diagnosed, previously untreated cHL patient sample. Sequencing was done on a sample of peripheral blood mononuclear cells (PBMCs). These receptors all stem from a human donor with classical Hodgkin lymphoma.

The chain uses TRBV7-2 and TRBJ1-2; 7 nucleotides agree with TRBD1. Per the germline V gene, CDR1 is SGHTA and CDR2 is FQGNSA. The trim removed 5 bases at V and 5 bases at J, leaving 5 bases unmatched. CDR3 length equals 13 residues. The CDR3 DNA reads TGTGCCAGCAGCCCACGGACAGGTTATGGCTACACCTTC. Protein: CASSPRTGYGYTF.

The CDR3, as DNA: TGTGCCAGTAGTTCGATGAGTGGGTACGAGCAGTACTTC. Amino acid sequence: CASSSMSGYEQYF. V and J are TRBV19 and TRBJ2-7; no firm D call. Trimming pared 5 bases from V and 4 bases from J, leaving 12 bases between. Germline CDR1 and CDR2: LNHDA and SQIVND (reference sequence). This CDR3 comprises 13 residues.

CDR3 nucleotides: TGTGCCAGCACCCCCTCTTGGGGGCGCACAGATACGCAGTATTTT. This gives the protein CASTPSWGRTDTQYF. The chain employs TRBV27 and TRBJ2-3; maybe TRBD1 (6 bases). V dropped 7 bases and J dropped 1 base, with 15 bases sitting between them. Germline V lookup: CDR1 MNHEY, CDR2 SMNVEV (reference sequence). The CDR3 loop spans 15 amino acids.

The rearrangement links TRBV11-2 to TRBJ1-6; maybe TRBD1 (5 bases). From germline, CDR1 is SGHAT and CDR2 FQNNGV. The ends were cut back, 5 bases at V and 6 bases at J, with 17 bases in the middle. CDR3 length: 16 residues. CDR3 protein: CASSTVRAGINSPLHF. The CDR3 DNA sequence: TGTGCCAGCAGCACCGTGAGGGCAGGGATTAATTCACCCCTCCACTTT. Variable domain in full (rest from reference TRBV11-2 and TRBJ1-6): EAGVAQSPRYKIIEKRQSVAFWCNPISGHATLYWYQQILGQGPKLLIQFQNNGVVDDSQLPKDRFSAERLKGVDSTLKIQPAKLEDSAVYLCASSTVRAGINSPLHFGNGTRLTVT.

This clone was seen only once. The chain is built from TRBV7-9 and TRBJ2-7; 8 nucleotides agree with TRBD2. Looked up from germline, CDR1 is SEHNR and CDR2 is FQNEAQ (reference sequence). This CDR3 has 17 amino acids. V was clipped by 0 bases and J by 0 bases; unmatched bases: 7. CDR3 DNA: TGTGCCAGCAGCTTAGCGGGGAGCGGGGGCCGCTCCTACGAGCAGTACTTC. Translating it yields CASSLAGSGGRSYEQYF.

This chain joins TRBV18 and TRBJ2-7, with D possibly matching TRBD2 (5 bases). Germline assignment: CDR1 KGHSH and CDR2 LQKENI. The CDR3 runs 14 residues. V was clipped by 0 bases and J by 4 bases, with 10 bases between them. Written as DNA, the CDR3 is TGTGCCAGCTCACCACCGCCGGGATTGTACGAGCAGTACTTC. It encodes CASSPPPGLYEQYF. The full variable domain, in which reference TRBV18 and TRBJ2-7 provide the parts outside the CDR3, is NAGVMQNPRHLVRRRGQEARLRCSPMKGHSHVYWYRQLPEEGLKFMVYLQKENIIDESGMPKERFSAEFPKEGPSILRIQQVVRGDSAAYFCASSPPPGLYEQYFGPGTRLTVT.

The rearrangement joins TRBV28 to TRBJ2-7, with D possibly TRBD1 on 6 matching bases. CDR3 length equals 13 residues. With 2 bases removed from V and 6 bases from J, the gap between germline ends came to 11 bases. Germline V gene sequence: CDR1 MDHEN, CDR2 SYDVKM. CDR3 coding DNA: TGTGCCAGCAGTTTACTACAGGGTACCGAGCAGTACTTC. It encodes CASSLLQGTEQYF.

The chain links TRBV6-5 to TRBJ2-1; possible D gene TRBD1, 5 bases. The CDR3 loop spans 15 amino acids. With 5 bases removed from V and 5 bases from J, the gap between germline ends came to 16 bases. The germline V gene encodes CDR1 MNHEY and CDR2 SVGAGI. The CDR3 DNA sequence: TGTGCCAGCAGTCAACGGGTACAGGCGGACAATGAGCAGTTCTTC. Protein product: CASSQRVQADNEQFF.

The V gene is TRBV28, the J gene TRBJ1-5; possible D gene TRBD1, 5 bases. In germline, CDR1 is MDHEN, CDR2 SYDVKM. The CDR3 has 16 residues. V gave up 6 bases and J gave up 4 bases, with 19 bases separating them. The CDR3 DNA sequence: TGTGCCAGCAGCCCCCCCCGGGGGTACCGGAATCAGCCCCAGCATTTT. Protein: CASSPPRGYRNQPQHF.

The chain combines TRBV5-1 with TRBJ1-2, with a weak D call TRBD1 (5 bases). The ends were cut back, 2 bases at V and 1 base at J, with 12 bases in the middle. This CDR3 is 15 amino acids long. Germline lookup yields CDR1 SGHRS and CDR2 YFSETQ. CDR3 coding DNA: TGCGCCAGCAGCTTCGCGGGGGGTATTAACTATGGCTACACCTTC. This sequence encodes CASSFAGGINYGYTF. The entire variable domain, with the rest obtained from reference TRBV5-1 and TRBJ1-2, is as follows: KAGVTQTPRYLIKTRGQQVTLSCSPISGHRSVSWYQQTPGQGLQFLFEYFSETQRNKGNFPGRFSGRQFSNSRSEMNVSTLELGDSALYLCASSFAGGINYGYTFGSGTRLTVV.

This chain uses TRBV5-6 with TRBJ2-7; 9 nucleotides line up with TRBD1. The germline V gene encodes CDR1 SGHDT and CDR2 YYEEEE. Trimming at V came to 3 bases and at J to 5 bases, leaving 9 bases not matched to a gene. The CDR3 sequence is 15 residues long. The CDR3 here is CASSSPQRTGDEQYF. In nucleotides, the CDR3 is TGTGCCAGCAGCTCCCCCCAAAGGACAGGGGACGAGCAGTACTTC.